Shown below are 20 T cell receptor beta chains from a single sample sequenced in a study of a mutant IDH1 vaccine in newly diagnosed glioma. Using immunoSEQ multiplex PCR, the repertoire was profiled, and TCRdb retains in-frame clones only, with some absent. This sample yields approximately 61,000 clones, of which 80% are seen a single time; 5.9% belongs to the top ten. Time point denoted: week 11, during vaccination. Mutant IDH1 20-mer peptide, at 300 ug, made up each vaccine dose, with topical imiquimod. What these receptors recognize is not known. The starting material was PBMCs, obtained from a glioma patient whose treatment included an IDH1 peptide vaccine. The receptor source for this set is a man in his fifties or sixties with glioma.

A single count supports this clone. V and J are TRBV7-8 and TRBJ2-1; 10 nucleotides line up with TRBD2. This CDR3 has 16 amino acids. V was pared by 11 bases and J by 8 bases, with 18 bases of the junction left unmatched. Germline loops: CDR1 SGHVS, CDR2 FQNEAQ. This chain's CDR3 is CAPPVCLAGVSYEQFF. The CDR3 region has the DNA TGTGCCCCTCCAGTGTGTCTAGCGGGAGTTAGCTATGAGCAGTTCTTC. The whole variable domain, filled in from reference TRBV7-8 and TRBJ2-1, reads GAGVSQSPRYKVAKRGQDVALRCDPISGHVSLFWYQQALGQGPEFLTYFQNEAQLDKSGLPSDRFFAERPEGSVSTLKIQRTQQEDSAVYLCAPPVCLAGVSYEQFFGPGTRLTVL.

The rearrangement links TRBV28 to TRBJ2-7; 7 positions match TRBD1. Germline assignment: CDR1 MDHEN and CDR2 SYDVKM. This CDR3 has 14 residues. Trimming cost V 6 bases and J 6 bases; bases outside gene matches: 11. CDR3: CASRRDSPWGEQYF. The CDR3 DNA is TGTGCCAGCAGAAGGGACAGCCCCTGGGGCGAGCAGTACTTC.

The chain combines TRBV30 with TRBJ2-7; 12 bases agree with TRBD1. Per germline, CDR1 GTSNPN and CDR2 SVGIG (reference sequence). This CDR3 region has 15 residues. V lost 0 bases, J lost 7 bases, and 7 bases stayed unmatched. The CDR3 is CAWSVGTGGLLEQYF. The CDR3 nucleotides read TGTGCCTGGAGTGTAGGGACAGGGGGCCTTCTTGAGCAGTACTTC.

This clone was detected only a few times. The chain joins TRBV6-1 to TRBJ1-1; D call uncertain. The germline V gene encodes CDR1 MNHNS and CDR2 SASEGT. The V and J ends lost 6 bases and 0 bases respectively, with 11 bases between them. The CDR3 extends over 14 amino acids. The CDR3 reads CASRKGEMNTEAFF. The CDR3 region has the DNA TGTGCCAGCAGGAAAGGAGAGATGAACACTGAAGCTTTCTTT.

The chain recombines TRBV5-6 with TRBJ2-3; 7 bases fit TRBD1. The CDR3 is 15 amino acids. The J segment lost 3 bases and the V segment lost 1 base, leaving 5 bases of the junction unmatched. Germline assignment: CDR1 SGHDT and CDR2 YYEEEE. The CDR3 DNA is TGTGCCAGCAGCTTGAGTGGGACAGCTACAGATACGCAGTATTTT. It translates to CASSLSGTATDTQYF.

This rearrangement joins TRBV5-1 to TRBJ2-1; D remains unclear. Germline CDR1 is SGHRS and CDR2 is YFSETQ. The CDR3 is 15 amino acids. Trimming took off 0 bases at V and 2 bases at J, with 9 bases between the two ends. CDR3: CASSLVPATYNEQFF. CDR3 sequence (DNA): TGCGCCAGCAGCTTGGTCCCAGCAACCTACAATGAGCAGTTCTTC.

The genes are TRBV11-3 and TRBJ2-7; unclear D gene. The CDR3 runs 13 residues. Trimming took off 0 bases at V and 3 bases at J, with 6 bases between the two ends. CDR1 is SGHNT, CDR2 YENEEA, per germline. The CDR3, as DNA: TGTGCCAGCAGCTTAGATGGGTACTACGAGCAGTACTTC. Translated: CASSLDGYYEQYF.

This clone was observed a single time. A read error may account for a junction end that differs from germline. J is TRBJ2-7 and V is TRBV18; TRBD1 is a possible D gene (6 bases). Germline CDR1 is KGHSH and CDR2 is LQKENI. The CDR3 runs to 15 residues. This CDR3 reads CASSPPGQIRDEQYF. The CDR3, as DNA: TGTGCCAGCTCGCCACCGGGACAAATCAGGGACGAGCAGTACTTC.

The chain carries TRBV5-1 and TRBJ2-3; no firm D call. The CDR3 covers 14 residues. V shed 6 bases and J shed 1 base, with 12 bases lying between them. In germline, CDR1 is SGHRS, CDR2 YFSETQ. CDR3 loop: CASKETSGTDTQYF. In DNA, the CDR3 is TGCGCCAGCAAAGAAACTTCCGGCACAGATACGCAGTATTTT. The full variable domain, rest sourced from reference TRBV5-1 and TRBJ2-3, is KAGVTQTPRYLIKTRGQQVTLSCSPISGHRSVSWYQQTPGQGLQFLFEYFSETQRNKGNFPGRFSGRQFSNSRSEMNVSTLELGDSALYLCASKETSGTDTQYFGPGTRLTVL.

The chain joins TRBV7-2 to TRBJ2-4; 7 nucleotides line up with TRBD1. Germline V gene data show CDR1 as SGHTA and CDR2 as FQGNSA. The CDR3 loop spans 16 amino acids. V lost 2 bases to trimming and J lost 8 bases; unmatched junction nucleotides: 12. CDR3 sequence reads: CASSLRRPGGSDIQYF. In nucleotides, the CDR3 is TGTGCCAGCAGCTTAAGGAGGCCAGGGGGTAGTGACATTCAGTACTTC.

This clone was counted a few times. The chain employs TRBV2 and TRBJ1-2; no firm D call. Trimming stripped 4 bases from V and 0 bases from J, with 9 bases between. CDR1 is SNHLY, CDR2 FYNNEI, per germline. There are 14 residues in the CDR3. This CDR3 is CASSGPGANYGYTF. The CDR3 DNA reads TGTGCCAGCAGTGGACCTGGGGCTAACTATGGCTACACCTTC.

V and J are TRBV7-9 and TRBJ1-2; TRBD1 agrees at 7 bases. This CDR3 region has 12 residues. With 3 bases clipped from V and 14 bases from J, the junction kept 9 bases outside the gene matches. Germline lookup yields CDR1 SEHNR and CDR2 FQNEAQ (reference sequence). The CDR3 nucleotides read TGTGCCAGCAGCTTCAGGGGGGGGGCGAAGACCTTC. Protein sequence: CASSFRGGAKTF.

This chain uses TRBV19 with TRBJ2-2, with 10 bases identical to TRBD1. CDR1 and CDR2 from the germline V gene are LNHDA and SQIVND (reference sequence). The CDR3 has 14 amino acids. V lost 11 bases to trimming and J lost 5 bases; unmatched junction nucleotides: 8. CDR3 protein: CAARDRGDTGELFF. In DNA form, the CDR3 reads TGTGCCGCCCGGGACAGGGGCGATACCGGGGAGCTGTTTTTT.

This clone was seen once. This chain joins TRBV7-8 and TRBJ2-1; D assignment may be TRBD1 or TRBD2 (5 bases each). This CDR3 has 13 residues. Germline V gene lookup returns CDR1 SGHVS and CDR2 FQNEAQ. V shed 3 bases and J shed 10 bases, with 13 bases lying between them. For the CDR3, the DNA is TGTGCCAGCAGCTTCGGGACGGCTTGGGAGCAGTTCTTC. Amino acids: CASSFGTAWEQFF. The whole variable domain, remainder taken from reference TRBV7-8 and TRBJ2-1, is GAGVSQSPRYKVAKRGQDVALRCDPISGHVSLFWYQQALGQGPEFLTYFQNEAQLDKSGLPSDRFFAERPEGSVSTLKIQRTQQEDSAVYLCASSFGTAWEQFFGPGTRLTVL.

The chain's CDR3 is CASSLGSGELFF. CDR3 nucleotides: TGTGCCAGCAGCTTAGGGTCGGGGGAGCTGTTTTTT. V and J are TRBV7-9 and TRBJ2-2; D is ambiguous. V was clipped by 1 base and J by 8 bases, with 5 bases between them. CDR1 is SEHNR and CDR2 is FQNEAQ in the germline V gene (reference sequence). The CDR3 has 12 residues.

The rearrangement joins TRBV27 to TRBJ2-1; 9 positions agree with TRBD2. Trimming cost V 7 bases and J 10 bases; bases outside gene matches: 14. Germline V gene data show CDR1 as MNHEY and CDR2 as SMNVEV (reference sequence). The CDR3 totals 15 residues. In DNA form, the CDR3 reads TGTGCCAGCACCGCGAGGTTAGCGGGAGATTGGGAGCAGTTCTTC. Translation gives CASTARLAGDWEQFF.

J is TRBJ2-3 and V is TRBV15; the match to TRBD2 covers 9 bases. Germline assignment: CDR1 LNHNV and CDR2 YYDKDF (reference sequence). CDR3 length: 15 amino acids. The ends lost 2 bases at V and 5 bases at J; junction bases unmatched: 5. CDR3 loop: CATSRLAGVGDTQYF. For the CDR3, the DNA is TGTGCCACCAGCAGATTAGCGGGAGTTGGAGATACGCAGTATTTT.

This chain joins TRBV10-3 and TRBJ2-7, with a possible D match to TRBD2 (6 bases). CDR3 size: 15 residues. V lost 4 bases and J lost 0, with 13 bases in between. Germline CDR1 reads ENHRY; CDR2 reads SYGVKD. CDR3 sequence reads: CAISGWDGSSYEQYF. The DNA for the CDR3 is TGTGCCATCAGTGGGTGGGACGGGAGCTCCTACGAGCAGTACTTC.

This sequence joins TRBV11-2 and TRBJ2-3, with 7 nucleotides matching TRBD2. The CDR3 is made up of 13 amino acids. In germline, CDR1 is SGHAT, CDR2 FQNNGV. Trimming at V came to 4 bases and at J to 7 bases, leaving 5 bases not matched to a gene. The CDR3 DNA reads TGTGCCAGCAGCTCAGGGAGGGGCAATACGCAGTATTTT. Translated: CASSSGRGNTQYF.

CDR3 sequence (DNA): TGTGCCAGCAGCCAAGAGGACAGGCCTAATGAAAAACTGTTTTTT. Residues: CASSQEDRPNEKLFF. This chain joins TRBV14 and TRBJ1-4, with TRBD1 matching over 7 bases. Germline loops: CDR1 SGHDN, CDR2 FVKESK. Trimming cost V 0 bases and J 3 bases; bases outside gene matches: 1. The CDR3 loop spans 15 amino acids.